This T cell receptor beta chain was sequenced for a study of cytomegalovirus exposure and HLA in healthy donors. Study-level points and caveats: It was likely that a cluster of highly shared sequence variants was a sequencing artifact. High sensitivity and specificity were reportedly achieved when the classifier diagnosed cytomegalovirus status. The HLA-A and HLA-B alleles of most subjects were reportedly predicted accurately from TCR beta sequences.

In the case of this clone: Antigen unknown.

The PCR was carried out with 60 Vbeta primers and 13 Jbeta primers. Using immunoSEQ multiplex PCR, the repertoire was profiled, and TCRdb retains in-frame clones only, with some absent. The sample lists about 130,000 clones; 75% to 90% were seen once. Donors showed nominal health when sampled, although they likely had unrecorded immune exposures. The CDR3 is 15 residues long. Germline V gives CDR1 SGHRS, CDR2 YFSETQ. With V trimmed by 4 bases and J by 6 bases, 12 bases remained unmatched. The TCR sequence derives from a man between 35 and 55 years old in good health and CMV-seronegative. The J gene is TRBJ2-5, the V gene TRBV5-1; the match to TRBD2 covers 7 bases. Material for sequencing was PBMCs. For the CDR3, the DNA is TGCGCCAGCAGCCTCGGGGGGAGGGCCTCTAAGACCCAGTACTTC. Residues: CASSLGGRASKTQYF.